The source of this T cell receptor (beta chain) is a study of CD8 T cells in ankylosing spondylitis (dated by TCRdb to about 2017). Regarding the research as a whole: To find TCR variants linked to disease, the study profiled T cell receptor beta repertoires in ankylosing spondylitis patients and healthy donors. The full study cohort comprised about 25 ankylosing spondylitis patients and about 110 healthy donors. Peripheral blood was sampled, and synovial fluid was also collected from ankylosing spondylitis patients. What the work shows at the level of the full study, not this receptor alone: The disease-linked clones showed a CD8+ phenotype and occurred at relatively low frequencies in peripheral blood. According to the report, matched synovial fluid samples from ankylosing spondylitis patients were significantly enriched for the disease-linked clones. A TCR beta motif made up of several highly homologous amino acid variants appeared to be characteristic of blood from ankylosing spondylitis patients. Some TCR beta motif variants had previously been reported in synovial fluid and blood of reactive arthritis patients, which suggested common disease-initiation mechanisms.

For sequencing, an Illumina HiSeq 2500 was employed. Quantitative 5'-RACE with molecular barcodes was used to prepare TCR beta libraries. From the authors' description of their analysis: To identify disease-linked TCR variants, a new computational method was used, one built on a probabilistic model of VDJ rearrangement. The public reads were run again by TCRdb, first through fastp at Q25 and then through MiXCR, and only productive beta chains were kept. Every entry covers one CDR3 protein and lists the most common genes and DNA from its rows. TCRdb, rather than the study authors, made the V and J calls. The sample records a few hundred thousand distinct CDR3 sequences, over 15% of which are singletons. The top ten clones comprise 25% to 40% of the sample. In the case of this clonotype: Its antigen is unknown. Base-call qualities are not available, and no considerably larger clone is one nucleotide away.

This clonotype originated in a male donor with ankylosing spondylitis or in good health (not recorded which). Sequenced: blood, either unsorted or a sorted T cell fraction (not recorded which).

The nucleotides read TGCAGCGTCCTAGCACCGGGGGTCAATGAGCAGTTCTTC. It encodes CSVLAPGVNEQFF. The V and J segments used are TRBV29-1 and TRBJ2-1, with TRBD2 as a weak D call on 6 bases. Trimming takes 6 bases from V and 6 bases from J, and the germline ends sit 15 bases apart. Reading the germline V gene gives CDR1 SQVTM and CDR2 ANQGSEA. The cysteine opens and the phenylalanine closes a CDR3 of 13 amino acids. The only DNA kept is the CDR3, 39 bases in frame from the first base.